A selection of T cell receptor beta chains follows, all from one sample in a study of T cell responses to AZD1222 COVID-19 vaccine. Profiled with immunoSEQ multiplex PCR; TCRdb holds only in-frame clones, not every one. In the table there are some 190,000 clones, over 90% of which are singletons. The sequences come from peripheral blood, collected 28 days after the second AZD1222 dose. These receptors were collected from an adult who received the AZD1222 COVID-19 vaccine. Each CDR3 is given with its conserved first and last residue. D genes are given only for firm matches.

D gene	V gene	J gene	CDR3 DNA	CDR3 protein
TRBD1	TRBV2	TRBJ1-5	TGTGCCAGCAGTGGGGACAGGGGGCTCTATCAGCCCCAGCATTTT	CASSGDRGLYQPQHF
.	TRBV7-9	TRBJ2-3	TGTGCCAGCAGCGGAACATACGGGGGCACAGATACGCAGTATTTT	CASSGTYGGTDTQYF
.	TRBV3-1/TRBV3-2	TRBJ1-3	TGTGCCAGCAGCCACCTCAAAAGGCAGGGGGGAAACACCATATATTTT	CASSHLKRQGGNTIYF
TRBD1	TRBV6-2/TRBV6-3	TRBJ1-2	TGTGCCAGCAGTAGGCCGACAGGGCTCTATGGCTACACCTTC	CASSRPTGLYGYTF
TRBD2	TRBV5-1	TRBJ2-1	TGCGCCAGCAGTTCGGGACTAGCGGGAGGAGTTGACAATGAGCAGTTCTTC	CASSSGLAGGVDNEQFF
.	TRBV6-5	TRBJ1-3	TGTGCCAGCAGTCGACACGATTACGCCGGAAACACCATATATTTT	CASSRHDYAGNTIYF
TRBD1	TRBV5-5	TRBJ2-7	TGTGCCAGCAGCTACGGACAGGGGAACTACTACGAGCAGTACTTC	CASSYGQGNYYEQYF
.	TRBV14	TRBJ2-7	TGTGCCAGCAGCCAAAGTTGGGTCGAAGGAAACGAGCAGTACTTC	CASSQSWVEGNEQYF
.	TRBV30	TRBJ1-1	TGTGCCTGGACTGAGGACAGCACTGAAGCTTTCTTT	CAWTEDSTEAFF
.	TRBV5-1	TRBJ1-5	TGCGCCAGCAGCTCACTGGGGCGGGGGGAGCCCCAGCATTTT	CASSSLGRGEPQHF
TRBD1	TRBV7-2	TRBJ2-7	TGTGCCAGCAGCTTAGGGGACAGAACCTACGAGCAGTACTTC	CASSLGDRTYEQYF